The rows below give T cell receptor beta chains drawn from one sample of a study of blood T cell repertoires in COVID-19. Produced via immunoSEQ multiplex PCR; TCRdb's table is partial and in-frame only. In the table there are 250,000 to 300,000 clones, 89% of which are singletons. The sequencing input was PBMCs or T cells enriched from blood (not recorded which). These receptor sequences come from a woman aged 45-60 years who had been exposed to COVID-19. Each CDR3 is given with its conserved first and last residue. D genes are given only for firm matches. The listing skips clone size in some rows; elsewhere it reads once, few, many or a size class.

. TRBJ1-5 TRBV18 TRBD1 TGTGCCAGCTCACGATCTCCGGGACAGGGTACTCAGCCCCAGCATTTT CASSRSPGQGTQPQHF
. TRBJ1-1 TRBV5-1 . TGCGCCAGCAGCCGCGGCCCCGACCTGAACACTGAAGCTTTCTTT CASSRGPDLNTEAFF
few TRBJ2-5 TRBV25-1 TRBD2 TGTGCCACCAAGGTTACTAGCGGGAAAGAGACCCAGTACTTC CATKVTSGKETQYF
. TRBJ1-6 TRBV2 TRBD1 TGTGCCAGCAGTGGGCGAATCGGACAGGGTAATAATTCACCCCTCCACTTT CASSGRIGQGNNSPLHF
. TRBJ2-1 TRBV9 . TGTGCCAGCAGCGTAGTGACAGCTACCTACAATGAGCAGTTCTTC CASSVVTATYNEQFF
. TRBJ2-2 TRBV24-1 TRBD1 TGTGCCACCAGTGACCCTGGGACAGGGGTCACCGGGGAGCTGTTTTTT CATSDPGTGVTGELFF
once TRBJ2-3 TRBV7-2 . TGTGCCAGCAGCACGGCGTTAGCCCCTAGCACAGATACGCAGTATTTT CASSTALAPSTDTQYF
. TRBJ1-3 TRBV21-1 . TGTGCCAGCAGCAAATCAAAGGGTCCTGGACAGGGGATCAAAAGCTCTGGAAACACCATATATTTT CASSKSKGPGQGIKSSGNTIYF
. TRBJ2-3 TRBV11-2 TRBD1 TGTGCCAGCAGCCAGACAGGGTCCATTACAGATACGCAGTATTTT CASSQTGSITDTQYF
. TRBJ2-1 TRBV29-1 TRBD2 TGCAGCGGGACTAGCGGGTCCGATGAGCAGTTCTTC CSGTSGSDEQFF
few TRBJ1-5 TRBV10-3 . TGTGCCACTGGGGGGTACAATCAGCCCCAGCATTTT CATGGYNQPQHF
. TRBJ1-1 TRBV6-5 . TGTGCCAGTACAAGGGGGTGGGGAGTGAACACTGAAGCTTTCTTT CASTRGWGVNTEAFF
. TRBJ1-6 TRBV6-1 . TGTGCCAGCAGTGAAGTCTTTGGCCAGAATTCACCCCTCCACTTT CASSEVFGQNSPLHF
. TRBJ2-2 TRBV30 TRBD2 TGTGCCTGGAGTCACAGCGGGGGGGCCGGGGGCACCGGGGAGCTGTTTTTT CAWSHSGGAGGTGELFF
. TRBJ2-3 TRBV9 TRBD1 TGTGCCAGCAGCGGGGGACAGAGGACAGATACGCAGTATTTT CASSGGQRTDTQYF
. TRBJ1-3 TRBV2 . TGTGCCAGCGGGGAGATCTCTGGAAACACCATATATTTT CASGEISGNTIYF
few TRBJ1-3 TRBV3-1/TRBV3-2 TRBD1 TGTGCCAGCAGCCAAGGGACAGGGTCTGCTTCTGGAAACACCATATATTTT CASSQGTGSASGNTIYF
. TRBJ2-2 TRBV2 . TGTGCCAGCACGGGACAAACCCGGGAGCTGTTTTTT CASTGQTRELFF
few TRBJ1-5 TRBV3-1/TRBV3-2 TRBD1 TGTGCCAGCAGCCCGGACAGGGGGCAGGGACAGCCCCAGCATTTT CASSPDRGQGQPQHF
. TRBJ1-2 TRBV28 TRBD1 TGTGCCAGCATTCCTGGGACAGGGGGTCGGGGCTACACCTTC CASIPGTGGRGYTF
. TRBJ2-1 TRBV21-1 . TGTGCCAGCAGCAAAGGTCCCTTAGCGGGACAGGGGTACAATGAGCAGTTCTTC CASSKGPLAGQGYNEQFF
. TRBJ2-5 TRBV30 . TGTGCCTGGAGTGTAGGCTTGAGGGAGACCCAGTACTTC CAWSVGLRETQYF
. TRBJ1-4 TRBV19 . TGTGCCAGTAGTCTGGAAATGGGAGGGGAAAAACTGTTTTTT CASSLEMGGEKLFF
. TRBJ1-1 TRBV5-6 TRBD1 TGTGCCAGCAGCTGGGGACAGGTTCTGGAAGCTTTCTTT CASSWGQVLEAFF
. TRBJ2-1 TRBV28 TRBD1 TGTGCCAGCAGTTTAAGGGACAGGCCCTACAATGAGCAGTTCTTC CASSLRDRPYNEQFF
. TRBJ1-2 TRBV5-1 . TGCGCCAGCAGCCTCACGACCAAAAGCGATGGCTACACCTTC CASSLTTKSDGYTF
. TRBJ1-1 TRBV5-1 . TGCGCCAGCAGCCCCAGGACAGTGAACACTGAAGCTTTCTTT CASSPRTVNTEAFF
. TRBJ2-6 TRBV7-8 . TGTGCCAGCAGCTTAGGAGCCGGGACTCCAAGGGCCAACGTCCTGACTTTC CASSLGAGTPRANVLTF
. TRBJ2-2 TRBV6-5 TRBD1 TGTGCCAGCAGGGACAGGACGAACACCGGGGAGCTGTTTTTT CASRDRTNTGELFF
. TRBJ1-6 TRBV3-1/TRBV3-2 . TGTGCCAGCAGCCAAGAAAGACAGTATAATTCACCCCTCCACTTT CASSQERQYNSPLHF
. TRBJ2-1 TRBV3-1/TRBV3-2 TRBD2 TGTGCCAGCAGCCTGACTAGCGGGGGTTACAATGAGCAGTTCTTC CASSLTSGGYNEQFF
. TRBJ1-2 TRBV28 TRBD1 TGTGCCAGCAGCGAGACAGGGGGGTACTATGGCTACACCTTC CASSETGGYYGYTF
. TRBJ2-3 TRBV27 . TGTGCCAGCAGTTCCCCCTCTAGGCCCACAAGCACAGATACGCAGTATTTT CASSSPSRPTSTDTQYF
. TRBJ1-4 TRBV23-1 TRBD1 TGCGCCAGCAGTCTAGGGGGCTATGGTGAAAAACTGTTTTTT CASSLGGYGEKLFF
. TRBJ2-1 TRBV19 TRBD2 TGTGCCAGTATGGCGGGGGGAGACGGGAGCGAGCAGTTCTTC CASMAGGDGSEQFF
. TRBJ2-5 TRBV30 TRBD1 TGTGCCTCCCTAGAAAAAACAGGGGCCCAAGAGACCCAGTACTTC CASLEKTGAQETQYF
. TRBJ2-7 TRBV30 . TGTGCCTGGGCCTTTGGAGGACACGAGCAGTACTTC CAWAFGGHEQYF